This is a list of T cell receptor beta chains from one sample in a study of metastatic and nonmetastatic thyroid tumors. MiXCR reprocessed the PCR reads for TCRdb. The table includes some 86,000 clones, roughly an eighth detected once. Specimen: tumor tissue. All receptors come from a female donor with papillary thyroid cancer or a benign thyroid nodule (not recorded which). Some clones in this sample may be carry-over from other donors' samples. The CDR3 runs from the conserved cysteine through the conserved F or W. The order of the fields is clone size, J gene, V gene, D gene, CDR3 protein, CDR3 DNA. D genes are given only for firm matches. Rows may omit the clone size; those that give it use once, few, many or a size class.

clone_size: many; j_call: TRBJ2-7; v_call: TRBV27; d_call: TRBD1; cdr3_aa: CASSVQGILSSYEQYF; cdr3_nt: TGTGCCAGCAGTGTACAGGGGATCCTCAGCTCCTACGAGCAGTACTTC
clone_size: NA; j_call: TRBJ1-3; v_call: TRBV4-2; d_call: NA; cdr3_aa: CASSLTMTVSSGNTIYF; cdr3_nt: TGTGCCAGCAGCCTGACTATGACAGTGAGCTCTGGAAACACCATATATTTT
clone_size: many; j_call: TRBJ1-2; v_call: TRBV6-6; d_call: TRBD1; cdr3_aa: CASSYPGQYPRGYTF; cdr3_nt: TGTGCCAGCAGTTACCCGGGACAGTATCCGAGGGGCTACACCTTC
clone_size: many; j_call: TRBJ2-1; v_call: TRBV9; d_call: TRBD2; cdr3_aa: CASNAGTTPNEQFF; cdr3_nt: TGTGCCAGTAATGCCGGGACTACTCCTAATGAGCAGTTCTTC
clone_size: many; j_call: TRBJ1-6; v_call: TRBV20-1; d_call: NA; cdr3_aa: CSATSRGSPLHF; cdr3_nt: TGCAGTGCTACCTCCCGCGGTTCACCCCTCCACTTT
clone_size: many; j_call: TRBJ1-1; v_call: TRBV2; d_call: TRBD1; cdr3_aa: CASSALQGANTEAFF; cdr3_nt: TGTGCCAGCAGTGCACTCCAGGGGGCTAACACTGAAGCTTTCTTT
clone_size: many; j_call: TRBJ1-2; v_call: TRBV6-1; d_call: NA; cdr3_aa: CASSTLKGDLTF; cdr3_nt: TGTGCCAGCAGTACTTTAAAGGGGGACCTAACCTTC
clone_size: medium-sized; j_call: TRBJ1-2; v_call: TRBV12-3/TRBV12-4; d_call: TRBD1; cdr3_aa: CASSLDYGTGPGGYTF; cdr3_nt: TGTGCCAGCAGTTTAGACTATGGGACAGGCCCTGGTGGCTACACCTTC
clone_size: NA; j_call: TRBJ2-3; v_call: TRBV18; d_call: TRBD2; cdr3_aa: CASSRLAGFRDTQYF; cdr3_nt: TGTGCCAGCTCAAGACTAGCGGGATTTCGTGATACGCAGTATTTT
clone_size: many; j_call: TRBJ1-2; v_call: TRBV3-1; d_call: NA; cdr3_aa: CASSQGGGRNYGYTF; cdr3_nt: TGTGCCAGCAGCCAAGGAGGGGGACGGAACTATGGCTACACCTTC
clone_size: many; j_call: TRBJ1-5; v_call: TRBV2; d_call: TRBD1; cdr3_aa: CASSATGTGWQPQHF; cdr3_nt: TGTGCCAGCAGTGCCACCGGGACAGGGTGGCAGCCCCAGCATTTT
clone_size: many; j_call: TRBJ2-3; v_call: TRBV9; d_call: NA; cdr3_aa: CASSVGTTSAQYF; cdr3_nt: TGTGCCAGCAGCGTGGGGACCACGTCCGCGCAGTATTTT
clone_size: many; j_call: TRBJ2-1; v_call: TRBV7-8; d_call: NA; cdr3_aa: CASSRLGPLVDEQFF; cdr3_nt: TGTGCCAGCAGCCGCCTGGGACCCCTCGTAGATGAGCAGTTCTTC
clone_size: many; j_call: TRBJ2-1; v_call: TRBV20-1; d_call: TRBD1; cdr3_aa: CSARLDRVREQFF; cdr3_nt: TGCAGTGCTAGACTCGACAGGGTTCGGGAGCAGTTCTTC
clone_size: many; j_call: TRBJ2-3; v_call: TRBV2; d_call: TRBD2; cdr3_aa: CASSGGLTSGLDTQYF; cdr3_nt: TGTGCCAGCAGTGGGGGATTGACTAGCGGGTTGGATACGCAGTATTTT
clone_size: many; j_call: TRBJ2-6; v_call: TRBV10-3; d_call: TRBD1; cdr3_aa: CAISGGQSSGANVLTF; cdr3_nt: TGTGCCATCAGTGGGGGACAGTCCTCTGGGGCCAACGTCCTGACTTTC
clone_size: many; j_call: TRBJ2-7; v_call: TRBV11-2; d_call: TRBD2; cdr3_aa: CASRPGGYEQYF; cdr3_nt: TGTGCCAGCAGACCGGGGGGGTACGAGCAGTACTTC
clone_size: many; j_call: TRBJ1-3; v_call: TRBV6-2/TRBV6-3; d_call: TRBD1; cdr3_aa: CASSYQGQGLPGNTIYF; cdr3_nt: TGTGCCAGCAGTTACCAAGGACAGGGGCTCCCTGGAAACACCATATATTTT
clone_size: many; j_call: TRBJ2-5; v_call: TRBV4-1; d_call: TRBD2; cdr3_aa: CASSQAGTSGARYQGTQYF; cdr3_nt: TGCGCCAGCAGCCAAGCCGGGACTAGCGGGGCCCGGTACCAAGGAACCCAGTACTTC
clone_size: many; j_call: TRBJ2-1; v_call: TRBV7-3; d_call: TRBD2; cdr3_aa: CASSLRLAGNNEQFF; cdr3_nt: TGTGCCAGCAGCTTACGACTAGCGGGGAACAATGAGCAGTTCTTC
clone_size: NA; j_call: TRBJ2-2; v_call: TRBV5-8; d_call: NA; cdr3_aa: CASSLGRGGTGELFF; cdr3_nt: TGTGCCAGCAGCTTAGGGAGAGGAGGCACCGGGGAGCTGTTTTTT
clone_size: many; j_call: TRBJ2-2; v_call: TRBV12-3/TRBV12-4; d_call: NA; cdr3_aa: CASSLGSGSTGELFF; cdr3_nt: TGTGCCAGCAGTTTGGGGAGCGGAAGCACCGGGGAGCTGTTTTTT
clone_size: NA; j_call: TRBJ1-2; v_call: TRBV29-1; d_call: NA; cdr3_aa: CSVHGERLYGYTF; cdr3_nt: TGCAGCGTCCATGGAGAACGGCTCTATGGCTACACCTTC
clone_size: many; j_call: TRBJ1-6; v_call: TRBV7-3; d_call: NA; cdr3_aa: CASSLSGLNSPLHF; cdr3_nt: TGTGCCAGCAGCCTTTCGGGACTTAATTCACCCCTCCACTTT
clone_size: many; j_call: TRBJ2-1; v_call: TRBV20-1; d_call: TRBD2; cdr3_aa: CSARGGGSGNEQFF; cdr3_nt: TGCAGTGCTAGAGGCGGCGGGAGCGGCAATGAGCAGTTCTTC
clone_size: many; j_call: TRBJ2-3; v_call: TRBV10-1; d_call: NA; cdr3_aa: CASSAGGTDTQYF; cdr3_nt: TGCGCCAGCAGTGCAGGGGGCACAGATACGCAGTATTTT
clone_size: NA; j_call: TRBJ2-3; v_call: TRBV11-1; d_call: NA; cdr3_aa: CASSLGHAVSTDTQYF; cdr3_nt: TGTGCCAGTAGCTTAGGTCACGCGGTAAGCACAGATACGCAGTATTTT
clone_size: few; j_call: TRBJ2-5; v_call: TRBV30; d_call: NA; cdr3_aa: CAWSVRGETQYF; cdr3_nt: TGTGCCTGGAGTGTACGAGGAGAGACCCAGTACTTC
clone_size: many; j_call: TRBJ1-6; v_call: TRBV5-4; d_call: NA; cdr3_aa: CASSLLLIGSPLHF; cdr3_nt: TGTGCCAGCAGCTTGTTGTTAATCGGTTCACCCCTCCACTTT
clone_size: NA; j_call: TRBJ2-7; v_call: TRBV20-1; d_call: TRBD2; cdr3_aa: CSAQPRLAGSSYEQYF; cdr3_nt: TGCAGTGCCCAACCCAGACTAGCGGGCTCCTCCTACGAGCAGTACTTC